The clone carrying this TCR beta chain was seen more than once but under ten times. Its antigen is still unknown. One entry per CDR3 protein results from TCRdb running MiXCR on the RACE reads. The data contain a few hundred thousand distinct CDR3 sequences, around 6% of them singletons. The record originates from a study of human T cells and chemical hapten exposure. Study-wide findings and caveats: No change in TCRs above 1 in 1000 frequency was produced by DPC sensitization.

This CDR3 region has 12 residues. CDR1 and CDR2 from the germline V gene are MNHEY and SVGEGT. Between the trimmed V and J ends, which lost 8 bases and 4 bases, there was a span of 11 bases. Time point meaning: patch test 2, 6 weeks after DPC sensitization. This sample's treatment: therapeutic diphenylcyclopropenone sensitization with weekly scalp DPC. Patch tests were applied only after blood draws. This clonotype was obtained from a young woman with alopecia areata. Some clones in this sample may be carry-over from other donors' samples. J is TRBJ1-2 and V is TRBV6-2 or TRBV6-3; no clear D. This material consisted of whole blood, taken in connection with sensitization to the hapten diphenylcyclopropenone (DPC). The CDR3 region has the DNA TGTGCCAGCCTAAACCGGGGCTATGGCTACACCTTC. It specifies CASLNRGYGYTF.